A selection of T cell receptor beta chains follows, all from one sample in a study of cytotoxic CD8 clonotypes in ibrutinib-treated CLL. Libraries were prepared by immunoSEQ multiplex PCR; TCRdb keeps only in-frame clonotypes and omits some of them. The top ten hold approximately 2% of the sample, which has about 130,000 clones, 75% to 90% seen once. This specimen was PBMCs, taken after 24 months of ibrutinib treatment. Receptor source: a human donor with chronic lymphocytic leukemia. CDR3s include the opening cysteine and the closing phenylalanine or tryptophan. The D gene is left open where the match is weak. Clone size, where shown, is once, few, many, or a class for clones that have expanded.

TRBV6-5	TRBJ2-7	.	.	TGTGCCAGCAGTTATCGCGGAGTCGACGAGCAGTACTTC	CASSYRGVDEQYF
TRBV5-1	TRBJ2-5	TRBD1	.	TGCGCCAGCAGCTTCAGGGACAGCCAAGAGACCCAGTACTTC	CASSFRDSQETQYF
TRBV5-5	TRBJ2-3	.	.	TGTGCCAGCAGCTTGTCGCTCATCAACACAGATACGCAGTATTTT	CASSLSLINTDTQYF
TRBV28	TRBJ2-6	TRBD1	.	TGTGCCAGCAGGTTAAGACAGGGGATGACGGATTCTGGGGCCAACGTCCTGACTTTC	CASRLRQGMTDSGANVLTF
TRBV4-3	TRBJ2-7	TRBD2	.	TGCGCCAGCAGCCACAATCTAGCGGGAGGTCTCGAGCAGTACTTC	CASSHNLAGGLEQYF
TRBV19	TRBJ2-7	TRBD2	.	TGTGCCAGTAGCATCATACTAGCGGGAGGACGGTACGAGCAGTACTTC	CASSIILAGGRYEQYF
TRBV7-2	TRBJ1-4	.	.	TGTGCCAGCAGCTTATCGGGAATTCGTGAAAAACTGTTTTTT	CASSLSGIREKLFF
TRBV9	TRBJ1-3	.	.	TGTGCCAGCAGCGTCTCGGACAGTGCGGGTTTCGGAAACACCATATATTTT	CASSVSDSAGFGNTIYF
TRBV9	TRBJ2-5	.	.	TGTGCCAGCAGCGTAGAGGGTTTGGGGGCCCAGGCCCAGTACTTC	CASSVEGLGAQAQYF
TRBV5-1	TRBJ1-3	.	.	TGCGCCAGCAGATCAGGGGAAGCTGGAAACACCATATATTTT	CASRSGEAGNTIYF
TRBV6-1	TRBJ1-5	.	.	TGTGCCAGCAGCGTTGAGGGGGGGGCTCAGCCCCAGCATTTT	CASSVEGGAQPQHF
TRBV4-3	TRBJ1-5	.	.	TGCGCCAGCAGCCCGCGCCAGGGGAGCAATCAGCCCCAGCATTTT	CASSPRQGSNQPQHF
TRBV29-1	TRBJ2-2	.	many	TGCAGCGTTGACGGGTCCACCGGGGAGCTGTTTTTT	CSVDGSTGELFF
TRBV9	TRBJ2-7	.	once	TGTGCCAGCAGCGTAAGCGGGTCAGCCTACGAGCAGTACTTC	CASSVSGSAYEQYF
TRBV19	TRBJ2-3	TRBD1	.	TGTGCCAGTAGCGAGGGGACAGCGAGCACAGATACGCAGTATTTT	CASSEGTASTDTQYF
TRBV7-3	TRBJ2-1	.	.	TGTGCCAGCAGCTTAATGAAGGGCAACAATGAGCAGTTCTTC	CASSLMKGNNEQFF
TRBV14	TRBJ2-1	.	.	TGTGCCAGCAGCCAAGATGTTCCAGGAGGGAATGAGCAGTTCTTC	CASSQDVPGGNEQFF
TRBV13	TRBJ1-3	TRBD1	.	TGTGCCAGCAGCTTACAGGGGGTCGGAAACACCATATATTTT	CASSLQGVGNTIYF
TRBV28	TRBJ2-2	TRBD1	.	TGTGCCAGCAGACAGGGGGCGCGGGGGGAGCTGTTTTTT	CASRQGARGELFF
TRBV15	TRBJ2-1	.	.	TGTGCCACCAGCTCCGGGATCCTCAATGAGCAGTTCTTC	CATSSGILNEQFF
TRBV5-3	TRBJ1-5	.	.	TGTGCCAGAAGCTTAGACTCGGATAGCAATCAGCCCCAGCATTTT	CARSLDSDSNQPQHF
TRBV6-5	TRBJ2-7	TRBD2	.	TGTGCCAGCAGGCCGATCCTAGCGGGAGCGGGGGAGCAGTACTTC	CASRPILAGAGEQYF
TRBV7-2	TRBJ1-1	.	few	TGTGCCAGCAGCTTAAGAGAGAACACTGAAGCTTTCTTT	CASSLRENTEAFF
TRBV29-1	TRBJ1-1	TRBD1	.	TGCAGCGTTGAAGACACCCCCGGACAGGGGGGTGAAGCTTTCTTT	CSVEDTPGQGGEAFF
TRBV18	TRBJ2-7	.	.	TGTGCCAGCTCACCAGGCAGGGTGGGCTACGAGCAGTACTTC	CASSPGRVGYEQYF
TRBV6-1	TRBJ2-5	.	.	TGTGCCAGCAGTGACGGTGGAGGGAGTGAGACCCAGTACTTC	CASSDGGGSETQYF
TRBV19	TRBJ2-7	.	.	TGTGCCAGTAGTATCGAGGGGGGTTTCTACGAGCAGTACTTC	CASSIEGGFYEQYF
TRBV2	TRBJ1-1	.	.	TGTGCCAGCACCATGGACAGGAACACTGAAGCTTTCTTT	CASTMDRNTEAFF
TRBV11-2	TRBJ1-2	.	.	TGTGCCAGCAGCTTAGGTCCATTTGGGATGGGCTATGGCTACACCTTC	CASSLGPFGMGYGYTF
TRBV18	TRBJ1-2	.	.	TGTGCCAGCTATCACGGGTCCTTTAACTATGGCTACACCTTC	CASYHGSFNYGYTF
TRBV9	TRBJ1-4	.	.	TGTGCCAGCAGCGTAGAACGGGGAGCAACTAATGAAAAACTGTTTTTT	CASSVERGATNEKLFF
TRBV14	TRBJ2-3	TRBD2	.	TGTGCCAGCAGGCTAGCGGCAGCCACAGATACGCAGTATTTT	CASRLAAATDTQYF
TRBV19	TRBJ1-1	.	.	TGTGCCACTAGGGACGTGACAGGAAACACTGAAGCTTTCTTT	CATRDVTGNTEAFF
TRBV5-4	TRBJ2-3	.	once	TGTGCCAGCAGCCGGCTGGAAGGGCGCACAGATACGCAGTATTTT	CASSRLEGRTDTQYF
TRBV14	TRBJ2-1	.	.	TGTGCCAGCAGCCAAGACCGGCTCAATCCCTACAATGAGCAGTTCTTC	CASSQDRLNPYNEQFF
TRBV19	TRBJ1-1	TRBD1	.	TGTGCCAGTACTGGACAGGGGCTCACTGAAGCTTTCTTT	CASTGQGLTEAFF
TRBV7-8	TRBJ2-5	TRBD1	.	TGTGCCAGCAGGTTACAGGGGTCGGGGGAGACCCAGTACTTC	CASRLQGSGETQYF
TRBV28	TRBJ2-3	.	.	TGTGCCAGCAGTTTTGGGGGGCGAGGCACAGATACGCAGTATTTT	CASSFGGRGTDTQYF
TRBV28	TRBJ1-2	.	.	TGTGCCAGCAGTCTCGGGACAACTAACTATGGCTACACCTTC	CASSLGTTNYGYTF
TRBV5-6	TRBJ1-6	TRBD1	few	TGTGCCAGCAGCCTAGGACAGGGGGCCTTTAATTCACCCCTCCACTTT	CASSLGQGAFNSPLHF
TRBV27	TRBJ2-7	TRBD1	.	TGTGCCAGCAGTTCACAGGGGGGACCCTACGAGCAGTACTTC	CASSSQGGPYEQYF
TRBV6-1	TRBJ2-7	.	.	TGTGCCAGCAGTGAAGCTTGGACGGCACACTCCTACGAGCAGTACTTC	CASSEAWTAHSYEQYF
TRBV11-3	TRBJ2-7	TRBD1	.	TGTGCCAGCAGCTTAGACAGGGGGCCGGACGAGCAGTACTTC	CASSLDRGPDEQYF